These 18 T cell receptor beta chains came from one sample sequenced in a study of cytomegalovirus exposure and HLA in healthy donors. The PCR contained 60 Vbeta and 13 Jbeta primers. The table came from immunoSEQ multiplex PCR; TCRdb's copy has only in-frame clones and leaves some out. The sample shows 150,000 to 200,000 clones, roughly 87% of them seen only once. Specimen: PBMCs. Receptors were obtained from a boy younger than 10 in good health and CMV-seronegative.

In regard to this clone: The junction does not match germline at one end; this may be a read error. The chain carries TRBV15 and TRBJ2-1; D may be TRBD2 (5 bases). The CDR3 is 15 amino acids. The V gene's germline CDR1 is LNHNV and CDR2 YYDKDF (reference sequence). The CDR3 coding sequence is TGTGCCACCAGCGGAGAGCGGTCTTCCTACAATGAGCAGTTCTTC. It encodes CATSGERSSYNEQFF.

This chain links TRBV9 with TRBJ1-1, with 9 bases that match TRBD1. In germline, CDR1 is SGDLS, CDR2 YYNGEE. Trimming removed 4 bases from V and 3 bases from J; junction bases left unmatched: 19. This CDR3 region has 19 residues. The CDR3 protein is CASSSRPGQGIKGDTEAFF. The CDR3, as DNA: TGTGCCAGCAGCTCTCGGCCGGGACAGGGTATTAAGGGGGACACTGAAGCTTTCTTT. Full variable domain (outside the CDR3, taken from reference TRBV9 and TRBJ1-1): DSGVTQTPKHLITATGQRVTLRCSPRSGDLSVYWYQQSLDQGLQFLIQYYNGEERAKGNILERFSAQQFPDLHSELNLSSLELGDSALYFCASSSRPGQGIKGDTEAFFGQGTRLTVV.

The chain has TRBV9 and TRBJ1-4; 9 nucleotides agree with TRBD1. Germline V lookup: CDR1 SGDLS, CDR2 YYNGEE. The CDR3 extends over 14 amino acids. The trim removed 3 bases at V and 8 bases at J, leaving 5 bases unmatched. For the CDR3, the DNA is TGTGCCAGCAGCGCAGGGGACAGGGTCGAAAAACTGTTTTTT. Translating gives CASSAGDRVEKLFF.

The chain recombines TRBV28 with TRBJ1-2, with D hard to call. The CDR3 runs to 13 residues. Trimming removed 1 base at V and 5 bases at J, with 8 bases between. Looked up from germline, CDR1 is MDHEN and CDR2 is SYDVKM. This CDR3 reads CASSLSAGYGYTF. The CDR3 nucleotides are TGTGCCAGCAGTTTATCCGCGGGTTATGGCTACACCTTC.

This clone was counted once. V gene TRBV20-1 combines with J gene TRBJ2-1; D gene uncertain. The CDR3 is 11 amino acids. Trimming removed 5 bases from V and 6 bases from J, with 8 bases in between. Germline V lookup: CDR1 DFQATT, CDR2 SNEGSKA (reference sequence). The chain's CDR3 is CSAPYSNEQFF. The CDR3 nucleotides read TGCAGTGCTCCATACAGCAATGAGCAGTTCTTC.

The J gene is TRBJ1-2, the V gene TRBV7-2; possibly TRBD1 for D (6 bases). Trimming took off 5 bases at V and 5 bases at J, with 12 bases between the two ends. The CDR3 covers 13 residues. The germline V gene encodes CDR1 SGHTA and CDR2 FQGNSA. The CDR3 bases are TGTGCCAGCAGCACAGGGATAGGATATGGCTACACCTTC. Translated, it gives CASSTGIGYGYTF. Looking up the rest from reference TRBV7-2 and TRBJ1-2 gives the full variable domain: GAGVSQSPSNKVTEKGKDVELRCDPISGHTALYWYRQSLGQGLEFLIYFQGNSAPDKSGLPSDRFSAERTGGSVSTLTIQRTQQEDSAVYLCASSTGIGYGYTFGSGTRLTVV.

V is TRBV9 and J is TRBJ2-5; 8 bases fit TRBD1. V lost 2 bases, J lost 2 bases, and 11 bases stayed unmatched. The CDR3 has 17 amino acids. Germline assignment: CDR1 SGDLS and CDR2 YYNGEE. CDR3 protein: CASSVGHPGTGQETQYF. The CDR3 DNA reads TGTGCCAGCAGCGTGGGCCACCCCGGGACAGGTCAAGAGACCCAGTACTTC. The whole variable domain, filled in from reference TRBV9 and TRBJ2-5, reads DSGVTQTPKHLITATGQRVTLRCSPRSGDLSVYWYQQSLDQGLQFLIQYYNGEERAKGNILERFSAQQFPDLHSELNLSSLELGDSALYFCASSVGHPGTGQETQYFGPGTRLLVL.

The chain combines TRBV19 with TRBJ1-2; TRBD1 matches at 12 bases. With 6 bases clipped from V and 7 bases from J, the junction kept 12 bases outside the gene matches. The CDR3 runs 16 residues. Germline CDR1 LNHDA, CDR2 SQIVND (reference sequence). CDR3 protein: CASSPIGGQGAFGYTF. In DNA, the CDR3 is TGTGCCAGTAGCCCTATAGGGGGACAGGGGGCCTTTGGCTACACCTTC.

In its sample, this clone was seen a few times. This chain joins TRBV5-1 and TRBJ1-1; D unclear. The length of the CDR3 is 14 residues. Trimming pared 0 bases from V and 4 bases from J, leaving 10 bases between. Looked up from germline, CDR1 is SGHRS and CDR2 is YFSETQ. In DNA form, the CDR3 reads TGCGCCAGCAGCTTGGGGGATGGGAGCACTGAAGCTTTCTTT. Its protein product is CASSLGDGSTEAFF.

This chain links TRBV27 with TRBJ2-5, with D perhaps matching TRBD1 (6 bases). The V end was cut by 3 bases, the J end by 5 bases, with 7 bases between. Germline CDR1 is MNHEY and CDR2 is SMNVEV (reference sequence). The CDR3 covers 12 residues. CDR3 sequence: CASSLQGETQYF. The CDR3 bases are TGTGCCAGCAGTTTGCAGGGGGAGACCCAGTACTTC.

V is TRBV5-6 and J is TRBJ1-2, with TRBD1 matching 7 bases. Per germline, CDR1 SGHDT and CDR2 YYEEEE. V lost 5 bases and J lost 3; bases outside the gene matches: 13. The CDR3 has 16 amino acids. The CDR3 DNA reads TGTGCCAGCAGAAAGCGGACAGGCGTGGGTGACTATGGCTACACCTTC. Translating it yields CASRKRTGVGDYGYTF.

The CDR3 sequence is CASSVTDSSTDTQYF. The CDR3 DNA sequence: TGTGCCAGCAGCGTTACGGACTCCAGCACAGATACGCAGTATTTT. The genes are TRBV9 and TRBJ2-3; TRBD2 might be the D (5 bases). Trimming pared 2 bases from V and 0 bases from J, leaving 10 bases between. The CDR3 is 15 amino acids. Germline V gives CDR1 SGDLS, CDR2 YYNGEE. The complete variable domain, with remaining parts taken from reference TRBV9 and TRBJ2-3, reads DSGVTQTPKHLITATGQRVTLRCSPRSGDLSVYWYQQSLDQGLQFLIQYYNGEERAKGNILERFSAQQFPDLHSELNLSSLELGDSALYFCASSVTDSSTDTQYFGPGTRLTVL.

A note on this clone: Its ends do not fully match the called genes, so a read error is possible. This chain uses TRBV11-1 with TRBJ2-5, with TRBD1 identical over 7 bases. TRBJ2-7 explains the end of the DNA better; the J call may be wrong. The CDR3 length is 15 residues. The germline CDR1 and CDR2 sequences are SGHAT and FQDESV (reference sequence). This CDR3 reads CASNLGQVGPYEQYF. The CDR3 nucleotides are TGTGCCAGCAACTTAGGACAGGTCGGACCCTACGAGCAGTACTTC.

V gene TRBV19 combines with J gene TRBJ1-3; the D is unclear. V was pared by 4 bases and J by 0 bases, with 13 bases between. CDR1 LNHDA and CDR2 SQIVND come from the germline V gene (reference sequence). The CDR3 is 16 residues long. CDR3 sequence reads: CASSTTWALSGNTIYF. The CDR3 DNA reads as TGTGCCAGTAGTACTACCTGGGCCCTCTCTGGAAACACCATATATTTT. The variable domain in full, with the rest retrieved from reference TRBV19 and TRBJ1-3, is DGGITQSPKYLFRKEGQNVTLSCEQNLNHDAMYWYRQDPGQGLRLIYYSQIVNDFQKGDIAEGYSVSREKKESFPLTVTSAQKNPTAFYLCASSTTWALSGNTIYFGEGSWLTVV.

The V gene is TRBV9, the J gene TRBJ1-2, with D perhaps matching TRBD1 (6 bases). The germline V gene has CDR1 SGDLS and CDR2 YYNGEE. Between the trimmed V and J ends, which lost 0 bases and 6 bases, there was a span of 9 bases. This CDR3 is built from 13 residues. In DNA form, the CDR3 reads TGTGCCAGCAGCGTAGGACCAGGGGATGGCTACACCTTC. This sequence encodes CASSVGPGDGYTF.

The chain carries TRBV6-5 and TRBJ1-2; D perhaps matches TRBD1 (5 bases). The germline V and J ends were trimmed by 7 bases and 7 bases, with 22 bases remaining between them. Germline CDR1 and CDR2: MNHEY and SVGAGI. CDR3 length: 15 amino acids. CDR3 sequence: CASTPNVGGALGYTF. The CDR3 region has the DNA TGTGCCAGCACCCCCAATGTGGGGGGTGCGCTTGGCTACACCTTC.

The chain is built from TRBV6-1 and TRBJ1-4, with TRBD1 matching 11 bases. The CDR3 covers 14 residues. V lost 6 bases to trimming and J lost 11 bases; unmatched junction nucleotides: 8. CDR1 MNHNS and CDR2 SASEGT come from the germline V gene. The CDR3: CASSDRDRGRKLFF. As DNA, the CDR3 is TGTGCCAGCAGCGACCGGGACAGGGGGAGGAAACTGTTTTTT.

The genes are TRBV28 and TRBJ1-1, with D unresolved. Germline CDR1 is MDHEN and CDR2 is SYDVKM. V lost 5 bases to trimming and J lost 0 bases, with 7 bases between them. The CDR3 consists of 13 residues. The CDR3 DNA reads TGTGCCAGCAGTCCAGTAATGAACACTGAAGCTTTCTTT. This gives the protein CASSPVMNTEAFF. The whole variable domain, filled in from reference TRBV28 and TRBJ1-1, reads DVKVTQSSRYLVKRTGEKVFLECVQDMDHENMFWYRQDPGLGLRLIYFSYDVKMKEKGDIPEGYSVSREKKERFSLILESASTNQTSMYLCASSPVMNTEAFFGQGTRLTVV.